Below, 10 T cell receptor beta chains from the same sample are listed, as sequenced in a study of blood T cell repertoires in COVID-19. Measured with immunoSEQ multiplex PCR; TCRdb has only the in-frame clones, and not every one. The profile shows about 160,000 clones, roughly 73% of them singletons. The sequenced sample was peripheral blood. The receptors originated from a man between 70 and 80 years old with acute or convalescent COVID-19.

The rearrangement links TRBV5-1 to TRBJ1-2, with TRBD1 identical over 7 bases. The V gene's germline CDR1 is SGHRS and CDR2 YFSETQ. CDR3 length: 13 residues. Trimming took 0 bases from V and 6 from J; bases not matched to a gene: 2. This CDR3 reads CASSLEGANGYTF. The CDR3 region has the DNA TGCGCCAGCAGCTTGGAGGGGGCGAATGGCTACACCTTC. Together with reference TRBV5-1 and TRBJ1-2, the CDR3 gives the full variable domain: KAGVTQTPRYLIKTRGQQVTLSCSPISGHRSVSWYQQTPGQGLQFLFEYFSETQRNKGNFPGRFSGRQFSNSRSEMNVSTLELGDSALYLCASSLEGANGYTFGSGTRLTVV.

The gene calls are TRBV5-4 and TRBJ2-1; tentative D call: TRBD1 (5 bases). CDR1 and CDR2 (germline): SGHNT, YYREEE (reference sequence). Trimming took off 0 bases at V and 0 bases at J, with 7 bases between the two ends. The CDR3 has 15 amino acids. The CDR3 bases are TGTGCCAGCAGCTTGGACAGGAACTCCTACAATGAGCAGTTCTTC. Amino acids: CASSLDRNSYNEQFF.

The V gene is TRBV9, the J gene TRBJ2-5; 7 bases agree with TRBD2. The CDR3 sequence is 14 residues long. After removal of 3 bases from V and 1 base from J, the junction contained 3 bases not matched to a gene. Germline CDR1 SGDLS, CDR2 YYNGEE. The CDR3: CASSAGTIQETQYF. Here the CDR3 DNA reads TGTGCCAGCAGCGCCGGGACTATCCAAGAGACCCAGTACTTC.

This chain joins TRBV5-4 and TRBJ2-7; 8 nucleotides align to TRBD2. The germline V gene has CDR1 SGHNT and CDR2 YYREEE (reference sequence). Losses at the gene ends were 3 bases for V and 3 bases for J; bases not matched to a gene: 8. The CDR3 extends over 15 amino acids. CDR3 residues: CASSSSGPGVYEQYF. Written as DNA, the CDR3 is TGTGCCAGCAGCTCTAGCGGGCCAGGGGTCTACGAGCAGTACTTC.

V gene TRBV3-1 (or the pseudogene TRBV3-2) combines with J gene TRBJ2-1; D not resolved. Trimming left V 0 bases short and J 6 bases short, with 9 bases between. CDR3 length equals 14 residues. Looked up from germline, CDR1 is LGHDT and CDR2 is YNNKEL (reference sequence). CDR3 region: CASSQESEANEQFF. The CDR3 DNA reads TGTGCCAGCAGCCAAGAGTCCGAGGCCAATGAGCAGTTCTTC.

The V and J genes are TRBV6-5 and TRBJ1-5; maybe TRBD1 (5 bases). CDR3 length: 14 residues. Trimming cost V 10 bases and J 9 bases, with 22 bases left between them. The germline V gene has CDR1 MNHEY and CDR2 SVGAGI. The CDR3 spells CATEAVTGGGPQHF. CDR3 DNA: TGTGCCACCGAGGCCGTGACCGGGGGTGGGCCCCAGCATTTT.

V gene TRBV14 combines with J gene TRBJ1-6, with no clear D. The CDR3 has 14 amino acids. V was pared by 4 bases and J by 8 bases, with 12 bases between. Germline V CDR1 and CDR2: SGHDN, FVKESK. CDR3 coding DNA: TGTGCCAGCAGCCCTCCGGTAACTCATTCACCCCTCCACTTT. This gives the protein CASSPPVTHSPLHF.

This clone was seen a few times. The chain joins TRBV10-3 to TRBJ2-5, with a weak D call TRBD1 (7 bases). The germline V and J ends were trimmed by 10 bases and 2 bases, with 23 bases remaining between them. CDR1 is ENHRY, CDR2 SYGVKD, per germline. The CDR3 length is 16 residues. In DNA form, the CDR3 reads TGTGCCACGCTCCCAGGGTTGCAGGGGGGACAAGAGACCCAGTACTTC. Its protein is CATLPGLQGGQETQYF.

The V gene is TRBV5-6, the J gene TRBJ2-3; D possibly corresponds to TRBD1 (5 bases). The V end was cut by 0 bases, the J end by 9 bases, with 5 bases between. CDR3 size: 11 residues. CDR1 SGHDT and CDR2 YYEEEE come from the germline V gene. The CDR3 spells CASSLEGTQYF. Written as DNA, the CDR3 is TGTGCCAGCAGCTTGGAGGGGACGCAGTATTTT.

Here the CDR3 reads CASSARLAGANEQFF. The CDR3 DNA reads as TGCGCCAGCAGCGCGAGACTAGCGGGGGCAAATGAGCAGTTCTTC. The chain carries TRBV5-1 and TRBJ2-1; 12 nucleotides agree with TRBD2. This CDR3 comprises 15 residues. The germline V gene has CDR1 SGHRS and CDR2 YFSETQ. The J segment lost 7 bases and the V segment lost 4 bases, leaving 6 bases of the junction unmatched. Using reference TRBV5-1 and TRBJ2-1 for the parts outside the CDR3, the full variable domain is KAGVTQTPRYLIKTRGQQVTLSCSPISGHRSVSWYQQTPGQGLQFLFEYFSETQRNKGNFPGRFSGRQFSNSRSEMNVSTLELGDSALYLCASSARLAGANEQFFGPGTRLTVL.